A single sample gave rise to the 14 T cell receptor beta chains below, sequenced in a study of cytomegalovirus exposure and HLA in healthy donors. The PCR used 60 Vbeta and 13 Jbeta primers. The table came from immunoSEQ multiplex PCR; TCRdb's copy has only in-frame clones and leaves some out. The repertoire holds over 150,000 clones, with 80% as singletons. Source material: PBMCs. Source of these receptors: a woman between 40 and 55 years old in good health and CMV-seropositive.

J is TRBJ2-3 and V is TRBV5-4; maybe TRBD2 (5 bases). The V and J ends lost 2 bases and 0 bases respectively, with 10 bases between them. The germline V gene has CDR1 SGHNT and CDR2 YYREEE (reference sequence). The CDR3 runs to 15 residues. The CDR3 sequence is CASSFGVPSTDTQYF. In nucleotides, the CDR3 is TGTGCCAGCAGCTTCGGGGTTCCTAGCACAGATACGCAGTATTTT. Variable domain in full (rest from reference TRBV5-4 and TRBJ2-3): ETGVTQSPTHLIKTRGQQVTLRCSSQSGHNTVSWYQQALGQGPQFIFQYYREEENGRGNFPPRFSGLQFPNYSSELNVNALELDDSALYLCASSFGVPSTDTQYFGPGTRLTVL.

This rearrangement joins TRBV27 to TRBJ2-1; tentatively, D is TRBD1 (5 bases). There are 14 residues in the CDR3. Germline CDR1 is MNHEY and CDR2 is SMNVEV (reference sequence). With 3 bases removed from V and 4 bases from J, the gap between germline ends came to 10 bases. The CDR3 DNA follows: TGTGCCAGCAGTTTTGGGCAGGGATACAATGAGCAGTTCTTC. Its translation: CASSFGQGYNEQFF.

This rearrangement joins TRBV7-9 to TRBJ2-7, with D possibly TRBD1 on 6 matching bases. The V gene's germline CDR1 is SEHNR and CDR2 FQNEAQ (reference sequence). The CDR3 is 14 residues long. The ends were cut back, 5 bases at V and 3 bases at J, with 14 bases in the middle. CDR3 in DNA: TGTGCCAGCAGCGCGGCACAGGGAATCTACGAGCAGTACTTC. As protein: CASSAAQGIYEQYF. The full variable domain, rest sourced from reference TRBV7-9 and TRBJ2-7, is DTGVSQNPRHKITKRGQNVTFRCDPISEHNRLYWYRQTLGQGPEFLTYFQNEAQLEKSRLLSDRFSAERPKGSFSTLEIQRTEQGDSAMYLCASSAAQGIYEQYFGPGTRLTVT.

The V gene is TRBV28, the J gene TRBJ1-2; 7 bases align to TRBD1. J gave up 8 bases and V 8 bases, and 14 bases lay outside the gene matches. The CDR3 has 14 amino acids. Germline V gene data show CDR1 as MDHEN and CDR2 as SYDVKM. CDR3 DNA sequence: TGTGCCAGCCTCCCGGGACAGCTACCTGTGGGCTACACCTTC. The encoded protein is CASLPGQLPVGYTF.

The J gene is TRBJ2-2, the V gene TRBV9, with 7 bases identical to TRBD1. The CDR3 consists of 15 residues. V trimming: 2 bases; J trimming: 7 bases; junction bases outside the gene matches: 8. In germline, CDR1 is SGDLS, CDR2 YYNGEE. In DNA, the CDR3 is TGTGCCAGCAGCGTCACAGACAGGGCGGGCGGGGAGCTGTTTTTT. Translation: CASSVTDRAGGELFF.

The chain carries TRBV5-5 and TRBJ2-6; the match to TRBD2 covers 9 bases. Germline V CDR1 and CDR2: SGHKS, YYEKEE (reference sequence). The CDR3 length is 18 residues. V lost 0 bases to trimming and J lost 4 bases; unmatched junction nucleotides: 8. The CDR3 loop is CASSLGLAGPLGANVLTF. CDR3 DNA sequence: TGTGCCAGCAGCTTGGGGCTAGCGGGACCCTTGGGGGCCAACGTCCTGACTTTC.

A single count supports this clone. The chain uses TRBV18 and TRBJ2-7; 8 nucleotides line up with TRBD1. This CDR3 is built from 14 residues. CDR1 and CDR2 (germline): KGHSH, LQKENI. Germline trimming cut 2 bases from V and 4 bases from J; bases unmatched to any gene: 4. The CDR3 sequence: CASSPEQGAYEQYF. CDR3 DNA: TGTGCCAGCTCACCAGAGCAGGGGGCATACGAGCAGTACTTC.

The CDR3 here is CASGWEEYF. The CDR3 DNA is TGTGCCAGCGGCTGGGAGGAGTACTTC. V usage is TRBV27 and J usage is TRBJ2-5; weak D call: TRBD2 (6 bases). V lost 8 bases and J 12 bases, leaving 10 bases between the germline ends. Germline V lookup: CDR1 MNHEY, CDR2 SMNVEV (reference sequence). The CDR3 is 9 residues long.

V usage is TRBV11-2 and J usage is TRBJ1-1; D is unclear. CDR1 is SGHAT and CDR2 is FQNNGV in the germline V gene. Trimming removed 1 base from V and 3 bases from J, with 9 bases in between. The CDR3 has 14 amino acids. The DNA for the CDR3 is TGTGCCAGCAGCTTAGGAGCGGGATACACTGAAGCTTTCTTT. It codes for CASSLGAGYTEAFF.

This rearrangement joins TRBV28 to TRBJ1-5; 8 bases line up with TRBD1. The CDR3 runs 15 residues. From germline, CDR1 is MDHEN and CDR2 SYDVKM. J lost 4 bases, V lost 4 bases, and 6 bases had no gene match. CDR3 sequence reads: CASSSQGAGNQPQHF. The CDR3 nucleotides read TGTGCCAGCAGTTCCCAGGGGGCGGGGAATCAGCCCCAGCATTTT.

The J gene is TRBJ2-1, the V gene TRBV5-1; D perhaps matches TRBD2 (6 bases). CDR3 length: 17 residues. Trimming pared 0 bases from V and 4 bases from J, leaving 17 bases between. Looked up from germline, CDR1 is SGHRS and CDR2 is YFSETQ. Written as DNA, the CDR3 is TGCGCCAGCAGCTTGGTTCCCTCGGGGGTTACTTACAATGAGCAGTTCTTC. Its protein is CASSLVPSGVTYNEQFF.

This clone was counted between two and nine times. The rearrangement joins TRBV6-1 to TRBJ2-6; D unresolved. Germline loops: CDR1 MNHNS, CDR2 SASEGT. There are 15 residues in the CDR3. V lost 5 bases to trimming and J lost 2 bases, with 10 bases between them. The CDR3 DNA follows: TGTGCCAGCAGTCATGGGCCGCCTGGGGCCAACGTCCTGACTTTC. Encoded protein: CASSHGPPGANVLTF.

The rearrangement links TRBV7-8 to TRBJ2-3, with unresolved D. This CDR3 has 14 residues. The germline gives CDR1 SGHVS, CDR2 FQNEAQ. The V and J ends lost 2 bases and 0 bases respectively, with 6 bases between them. CDR3 in amino acids: CASSLTVSTDTQYF. In DNA form, the CDR3 reads TGTGCCAGCAGCTTAACAGTAAGCACAGATACGCAGTATTTT.

The CDR3 sequence is CASAGGRVENEKLFF. The CDR3 DNA follows: TGTGCCAGCGCCGGGGGGAGGGTGGAAAATGAAAAACTGTTTTTT. The chain uses TRBV9 and TRBJ1-4; possible D gene TRBD1, 5 bases. The CDR3 runs 15 residues. Germline V gene data show CDR1 as SGDLS and CDR2 as YYNGEE. Trimming took off 7 bases at V and 5 bases at J, with 18 bases between the two ends.